This paragraph reports one TCR beta chain. It has no known antigen specificity. Nothing much larger sits one base from this clone, and base qualities are not available. Patients with autoimmune disease history or receiving systemic immunosuppression were excluded from the trial. Peripheral blood for TCR sequencing was drawn from every dose cohort at baseline, at cycle 4 day 1 and at cycle 7 day 1. Samples were obtained from an open-label, multicenter, first-in-human phase I dose-escalation trial of ivuxolimab. Adults with locally advanced or metastatic melanoma, renal cell, hepatocellular, or head and neck squamous cell carcinoma were enrolled in the trial. CD4+ and CD8+ T cells were sorted separately from peripheral blood before TCR sequencing. This entry is derived from a study of OX40 agonist ivuxolimab in advanced cancers. Notes on the research overall: Ivuxolimab, which targeted the costimulatory receptor OX40 (CD134), was an agonistic, fully human IgG2 monoclonal antibody. Intravenous ivuxolimab was administered to patients every 2 weeks at six dose levels: 0.01, 0.1, 0.3, 1.5, 3 and 10 mg/kg. Among the roughly 50 dose-escalation patients, some 20 had hepatocellular carcinoma, about 15 melanoma, 9 renal cell carcinoma and 9 head and neck cancer. In the dose-escalation cohort, around four fifths of patients were male, and the mean age was roughly 60 years with a range of roughly 23 to 90. Prior anti-PD-1, anti-PD-L1 or anti-CTLA-4 therapy was permitted, and checkpoint inhibitors had been received by under 50% of dose-escalation patients. Partial responses occurred in three dose-escalation patients, of whom one had hepatocellular carcinoma and two had cutaneous melanoma. Peripheral TCRbeta sequencing aimed to test whether ivuxolimab altered TCR sequence diversity and caused clonal T-cell expansion. The paper describes the monotherapy dose-escalation part (N of about 54 patients) of the phase I trial of ivuxolimab.

For sequencing of the TCRbeta CDR3 region, genomic DNA was extracted from the sorted cells. The immunoSEQ Assay was used to sequence the TCRbeta CDR3 regions. The source is immuneACCESS, and TCRdb retained only in-frame sequences with V and J called. Part of the clones is not carried over; for the studies checked, unresolved V genes explain less than half of this, and the remainder is unexplained. Across this sample there are about 26,000 clones, with about 80% seen only once. The top ten clones comprise 9% to 15% of the sample. From the germline V gene (reference sequence), CDR1 is LNHDA and CDR2 is SQIVND. Reading from cysteine to phenylalanine, the CDR3 counts 14 amino acids. Of all the DNA, just the CDR3 is kept, 42 bases in frame from base 1. V and J are truncated by 5 bases and 6 bases respectively, leaving an intervening sequence of 16 bases. Overall study results and their limits: Which antigens the clonally expanded peripheral T cells were specific for was not determined. In partial responders in the 0.1-3.0 mg/kg groups, normalized peripheral clonal expansion was found to be among the lowest, especially among CD8+ T cells. At doses of 0.1 to 3.0 mg/kg, clonal expansion of both CD4+ and CD8+ blood T cells was observed from baseline to week 6. On average, CD8+ T cells showed more expanded clones than CD4+ T cells after ivuxolimab. Low levels of normalized T-cell clonal expansion were also seen in some patients who did not respond.

The chain links TRBV19 with TRBJ1-2; a weak D assignment points to TRBD1 (5 bases agree). This receptor was identified in an adult with an advanced solid tumor such as melanoma, head and neck, liver or kidney cancer. The sequencing used CD4+ or CD8+ T cells sorted from blood, collected in a trial of the OX40 agonist ivuxolimab. The CDR3 loop reads CASSWGNSYDGYTF. DNA sequence: TGTGCCAGTAGTTGGGGGAATTCTTATGATGGCTACACCTTC.